The rows below give T cell receptor beta chains drawn from one sample of a study of vaccination effects on CD4 cells after COVID-19. Here immunoSEQ multiplex PCR was the method, and the copy in TCRdb shows in-frame clones only, minus some. The sample records over 55,000 clones, 81% being singletons. No antigen is known for these receptors. Sequenced material: CD4+ T cells from PBMCs cultured with HCoV-229E spike peptides, taken before COVID-19 vaccination. The receptors derive from a human donor who received a COVID-19 vaccine. The CDR3 runs from the conserved cysteine through the conserved F or W. Each record gives: clone size, J gene, V gene, D gene, CDR3 protein, CDR3 DNA. The D gene is left open where the match is weak. A clone size is listed for some rows: how often the clone was seen (once, few, many), or a class if it is expanded.

abundance: .; j_gene: TRBJ1-6; v_gene: TRBV7-2; d_gene: .; CDR3aa: CASSGRQVEPNSPLHF; CDR3nt: TGTGCCAGCAGCGGACGACAGGTGGAGCCCAATTCACCCCTCCACTTT
abundance: .; j_gene: TRBJ1-1; v_gene: TRBV21-1; d_gene: .; CDR3aa: CASRRDAYTEAFF; CDR3nt: TGTGCCAGCCGGAGGGACGCGTACACTGAAGCTTTCTTT
abundance: .; j_gene: TRBJ2-1; v_gene: TRBV30; d_gene: TRBD2; CDR3aa: CAWSSGGAKVRNEQFF; CDR3nt: TGTGCCTGGAGTAGCGGGGGGGCAAAGGTTCGCAATGAGCAGTTCTTC
abundance: .; j_gene: TRBJ1-4; v_gene: TRBV18; d_gene: TRBD1; CDR3aa: CASSPRQGANEKLFF; CDR3nt: TGTGCCAGCTCTCCCCGACAGGGGGCTAATGAAAAACTGTTTTTT
abundance: once; j_gene: TRBJ1-1; v_gene: TRBV19; d_gene: .; CDR3aa: CASRGDSRNTEAFF; CDR3nt: TGTGCCAGTAGGGGGGACTCCAGGAACACTGAAGCTTTCTTT
abundance: .; j_gene: TRBJ2-2; v_gene: TRBV6-4; d_gene: .; CDR3aa: CASSLRTNTGELFF; CDR3nt: TGTGCCAGCAGCCTCCGGACCAACACCGGGGAGCTGTTTTTT
abundance: once; j_gene: TRBJ1-5; v_gene: TRBV19; d_gene: .; CDR3aa: CASSIDLVRWGRLADQPQHF; CDR3nt: TGTGCCAGTAGTATAGATCTAGTACGATGGGGTAGACTCGCGGATCAGCCCCAGCATTTT
abundance: .; j_gene: TRBJ2-2; v_gene: TRBV14; d_gene: .; CDR3aa: CASSQDLNTGELFF; CDR3nt: TGTGCCAGCAGCCAAGATCTTAACACCGGGGAGCTGTTTTTT
abundance: .; j_gene: TRBJ1-2; v_gene: TRBV18; d_gene: .; CDR3aa: CASSPGPGGYGYTF; CDR3nt: TGTGCCAGCTCACCGGGACCCGGAGGCTATGGCTACACCTTC
abundance: .; j_gene: TRBJ2-3; v_gene: TRBV5-4; d_gene: TRBD1; CDR3aa: CASSPGPGQGAADTQYF; CDR3nt: TGTGCCAGCAGCCCTGGGCCGGGACAGGGGGCAGCAGATACGCAGTATTTT
abundance: .; j_gene: TRBJ1-4; v_gene: TRBV9; d_gene: .; CDR3aa: CASSPSGGATNEKLFF; CDR3nt: TGTGCCAGCAGCCCATCTGGGGGGGCAACTAATGAAAAACTGTTTTTT
abundance: .; j_gene: TRBJ1-5; v_gene: TRBV24-1; d_gene: TRBD1; CDR3aa: CATSEKTGEGQPQHF; CDR3nt: TGTGCCACCAGTGAAAAGACAGGGGAGGGTCAGCCCCAGCATTTT
abundance: .; j_gene: TRBJ1-2; v_gene: TRBV29-1; d_gene: TRBD1; CDR3aa: CSVYRGPDGGYTF; CDR3nt: TGCAGCGTGTACAGGGGGCCCGACGGGGGCTACACCTTC
abundance: .; j_gene: TRBJ1-1; v_gene: TRBV6-6; d_gene: TRBD1; CDR3aa: CASSSTGYGTVEAFF; CDR3nt: TGTGCCAGCAGTTCGACAGGGTATGGCACTGTGGAAGCTTTCTTT
abundance: .; j_gene: TRBJ2-1; v_gene: TRBV6-4; d_gene: .; CDR3aa: CASSDRADGTSEQFF; CDR3nt: TGTGCCAGCAGTGACCGGGCGGATGGGACGAGTGAGCAGTTCTTC
abundance: .; j_gene: TRBJ1-4; v_gene: TRBV2; d_gene: .; CDR3aa: CASVDRGGFGNEKLFF; CDR3nt: TGTGCCAGCGTCGACCGAGGGGGGTTTGGTAATGAAAAACTGTTTTTT
abundance: .; j_gene: TRBJ1-1; v_gene: TRBV12-3/TRBV12-4; d_gene: TRBD1; CDR3aa: CAVTRQGRTEAFF; CDR3nt: TGTGCCGTAACCAGACAGGGACGGACTGAAGCTTTCTTT
abundance: .; j_gene: TRBJ1-1; v_gene: TRBV5-6; d_gene: .; CDR3aa: CASSRWNQGYTEAFF; CDR3nt: TGTGCCAGCAGCCGTTGGAACCAGGGATACACTGAAGCTTTCTTT
abundance: .; j_gene: TRBJ2-3; v_gene: TRBV3-1/TRBV3-2; d_gene: TRBD2; CDR3aa: CASSQGLAGGLGTDTQYF; CDR3nt: TGTGCCAGCAGCCAAGGACTAGCGGGGGGGCTGGGCACAGATACGCAGTATTTT
abundance: .; j_gene: TRBJ1-2; v_gene: TRBV9; d_gene: TRBD1; CDR3aa: CASSARGQGALGGYGYTF; CDR3nt: TGTGCCAGCAGCGCGAGAGGACAGGGCGCCCTCGGGGGGTATGGCTACACCTTC
abundance: .; j_gene: TRBJ1-5; v_gene: TRBV4-1; d_gene: TRBD1; CDR3aa: CASSQGDRQNQPQHF; CDR3nt: TGCGCCAGCAGCCAAGGGGACAGGCAAAATCAGCCCCAGCATTTT
abundance: .; j_gene: TRBJ1-1; v_gene: TRBV5-6; d_gene: .; CDR3aa: CASSPGGLNTEAFF; CDR3nt: TGTGCCAGCAGCCCGGGGGGGTTGAACACTGAAGCTTTCTTT
abundance: .; j_gene: TRBJ1-1; v_gene: TRBV7-3; d_gene: .; CDR3aa: CASSFTGDTEAFF; CDR3nt: TGTGCCAGCAGCTTCACGGGGGACACTGAAGCTTTCTTT
abundance: .; j_gene: TRBJ2-3; v_gene: TRBV7-9; d_gene: .; CDR3aa: CASSRRGLSTDTQYF; CDR3nt: TGTGCCAGCAGCCGCAGGGGACTGAGCACAGATACGCAGTATTTT
abundance: .; j_gene: TRBJ2-3; v_gene: TRBV3-1/TRBV3-2; d_gene: .; CDR3aa: CASRGTSTDTQYF; CDR3nt: TGTGCCAGCAGGGGTACTAGCACAGATACGCAGTATTTT
abundance: .; j_gene: TRBJ1-2; v_gene: TRBV28; d_gene: TRBD1; CDR3aa: CASSLGGQGFGGYTF; CDR3nt: TGTGCCAGCAGTCTAGGCGGACAGGGGTTCGGTGGCTACACCTTC
abundance: .; j_gene: TRBJ2-2; v_gene: TRBV7-3; d_gene: TRBD2; CDR3aa: CASSLERGAGTGELFF; CDR3nt: TGTGCCAGCAGCCTAGAGCGGGGGGCGGGCACCGGGGAGCTGTTTTTT
abundance: .; j_gene: TRBJ1-1; v_gene: TRBV27; d_gene: .; CDR3aa: CASSGRGGLNTEAFF; CDR3nt: TGTGCCAGCAGTGGGCGGGGGGGCTTGAACACTGAAGCTTTCTTT
abundance: once; j_gene: TRBJ1-4; v_gene: TRBV6-4; d_gene: .; CDR3aa: CASSQSATNEKLFF; CDR3nt: TGTGCCAGCAGCCAGAGCGCAACTAATGAAAAACTGTTTTTT
abundance: .; j_gene: TRBJ2-3; v_gene: TRBV7-2; d_gene: .; CDR3aa: CASSYTDTQYF; CDR3nt: TGTGCCAGCAGCTATACAGATACGCAGTATTTT
abundance: .; j_gene: TRBJ2-5; v_gene: TRBV5-4; d_gene: TRBD1; CDR3aa: CASSPGTGSKETQYF; CDR3nt: TGTGCCAGCAGCCCGGGGACAGGGTCAAAAGAGACCCAGTACTTC
abundance: .; j_gene: TRBJ1-1; v_gene: TRBV7-2; d_gene: .; CDR3aa: CASSLVNTEAFF; CDR3nt: TGTGCCAGCAGCTTAGTTAACACTGAAGCTTTCTTT
abundance: .; j_gene: TRBJ1-2; v_gene: TRBV5-1; d_gene: TRBD1; CDR3aa: CASSQGQGIEANYGYTF; CDR3nt: TGCGCCAGCAGCCAGGGACAGGGGATAGAGGCTAACTATGGCTACACCTTC
abundance: .; j_gene: TRBJ2-3; v_gene: TRBV6-5; d_gene: .; CDR3aa: CASSYSSSGSTDTQYF; CDR3nt: TGTGCCAGCAGTTACTCGAGTAGCGGCTCCACAGATACGCAGTATTTT
abundance: .; j_gene: TRBJ1-1; v_gene: TRBV14; d_gene: .; CDR3aa: CASRPLTALTEAFF; CDR3nt: TGTGCCAGCAGACCCCTGACGGCGCTTACTGAAGCTTTCTTT
abundance: .; j_gene: TRBJ1-5; v_gene: TRBV19; d_gene: .; CDR3aa: CASRGDSNQPQHF; CDR3nt: TGTGCCAGTAGGGGGGATAGCAATCAGCCCCAGCATTTT
abundance: .; j_gene: TRBJ2-3; v_gene: TRBV30; d_gene: .; CDR3aa: CAWKRGSADTQYF; CDR3nt: TGTGCCTGGAAACGGGGGTCAGCAGATACGCAGTATTTT
abundance: once; j_gene: TRBJ2-5; v_gene: TRBV11-1; d_gene: TRBD1; CDR3aa: CASSSRQGRVETQYF; CDR3nt: TGTGCCAGCAGCTCACGACAGGGGCGTGTGGAGACCCAGTACTTC
abundance: .; j_gene: TRBJ1-5; v_gene: TRBV4-1; d_gene: TRBD1; CDR3aa: CASSQETGGLQPQHF; CDR3nt: TGCGCCAGCAGCCAGGAAACAGGGGGCCTTCAGCCCCAGCATTTT
abundance: .; j_gene: TRBJ1-5; v_gene: TRBV4-3; d_gene: .; CDR3aa: CASSPSRGRSNQPQHF; CDR3nt: TGCGCCAGCAGCCCATCCCGAGGGCGTAGCAATCAGCCCCAGCATTTT
abundance: .; j_gene: TRBJ2-3; v_gene: TRBV7-2; d_gene: TRBD2; CDR3aa: CASSLAMLAGGDTQYF; CDR3nt: TGTGCCAGCAGCTTAGCGATGCTAGCGGGGGGAGATACGCAGTATTTT
abundance: .; j_gene: TRBJ1-5; v_gene: TRBV4-1; d_gene: .; CDR3aa: CASSQDGNSDDQPQHF; CDR3nt: TGCGCCAGCAGCCAAGATGGGAACTCAGACGATCAGCCCCAGCATTTT